Listed here are 3 T cell receptor beta chains from one sample, sequenced in a study of blood T cell repertoires in COVID-19. Only in-frame clones appear in the TCRdb table, and some are missing; sequencing was by immunoSEQ multiplex PCR. The table has over 200,000 clones, 75% to 90% seen once. Sequencing input: peripheral blood. Every receptor here comes from a man under 40 who had recovered from COVID-19.

About this clone itself: Other DNA sequences of this sample code for an identical CDR3. This sequence joins TRBV5-6 and TRBJ2-2; 14 nucleotides line up with TRBD2. Looked up from germline, CDR1 is SGHDT and CDR2 is YYEEEE. Trimming removed 4 bases from V and 6 bases from J; junction bases left unmatched: 5. The CDR3 has 16 residues. Here the CDR3 reads CASSLGLAGGPGELFF. As DNA, the CDR3 is TGTGCCAGCAGCCTCGGACTAGCGGGGGGCCCCGGGGAGCTGTTTTTT. Filled out from reference TRBV5-6 and TRBJ2-2, the complete variable domain reads DAGVTQSPTHLIKTRGQQVTLRCSPKSGHDTVSWYQQALGQGPQFIFQYYEEEERQRGNFPDRFSGHQFPNYSSELNVNALLLGDSALYLCASSLGLAGGPGELFFGEGSRLTVL.

V gene TRBV20-1 combines with J gene TRBJ2-3; 7 positions match TRBD2. The CDR3 consists of 15 residues. V trimming: 3 bases; J trimming: 3 bases; junction bases outside the gene matches: 9. Per the germline V gene, CDR1 is DFQATT and CDR2 is SNEGSKA (reference sequence). This chain's CDR3 is CSASLTSPRTDTQYF. Here the CDR3 DNA reads TGCAGTGCTAGTCTGACTAGCCCTAGGACAGATACGCAGTATTTT.

V and J are TRBV7-9 and TRBJ2-7; D remains ambiguous. CDR1 is SEHNR, CDR2 FQNEAQ, per germline (reference sequence). The V gene lost 3 bases and the J gene lost 0 bases, with 9 bases spanning the gap. The CDR3 consists of 14 residues. CDR3 sequence (DNA): TGTGCCAGCAGCTTTTCCCCGAGCTCCTACGAGCAGTACTTC. Encoded protein: CASSFSPSSYEQYF.